Included here is one T cell receptor (beta chain) sequence, with context. Libraries were prepared by immunoSEQ multiplex PCR; TCRdb keeps only in-frame clonotypes and omits some of them. Among under 75,000 clones listed, 80% to 90% were seen once. This entry is derived from a study of OX40 agonist ivuxolimab in advanced cancers. V was clipped by 5 bases and J by 0 bases, with 11 bases between them. The CDR3 runs to 15 residues. CDR1 is SGHTA, CDR2 FQGNSA, per germline. The V gene is TRBV7-2, the J gene TRBJ1-5, with D unresolved. This TCR was recovered from an adult with an advanced solid tumor such as melanoma, head and neck, liver or kidney cancer. This specimen was CD4+ or CD8+ T cells sorted from blood, taken in a trial of the OX40 agonist ivuxolimab. CDR3 in amino acids: CASSPNTISNQPQHF. CDR3 DNA: TGTGCCAGCAGCCCCAACACGATTAGCAATCAGCCCCAGCATTTT.